These 21 T cell receptor beta chains were sequenced from one sample in a study of cytomegalovirus exposure and HLA in healthy donors. Primers included in the PCR were 60 Vbeta and 13 Jbeta primers. The method was immunoSEQ multiplex PCR; TCRdb's version includes in-frame clones alone and lacks a portion of them. The data show about 120,000 clones, around 61% seen once. Sequenced: PBMCs. These TCRs come from a young woman in good health and CMV-seronegative.

J is TRBJ2-3 and V is TRBV6-5, with TRBD2 matching over 7 bases. V was pared by 2 bases and J by 2 bases, with 4 bases of the junction left unmatched. The CDR3 length is 15 residues. Germline V gives CDR1 MNHEY, CDR2 SVGAGI. The CDR3 is CASSYVAGDTDTQYF. The CDR3 nucleotides read TGTGCCAGCAGTTACGTTGCGGGAGACACAGATACGCAGTATTTT.

The chain has TRBV7-6 and TRBJ2-5; perhaps TRBD2 as D (6 bases). Germline V gene lookup returns CDR1 SGHVS and CDR2 FNYEAQ. V was cut by 1 base and J by 11 bases, with 11 bases left in between. The CDR3 length is 12 residues. CDR3 DNA: TGTGCCAGCAGCTTAGGTGGAGGGGAGCAGTACTTC. It yields the protein CASSLGGGEQYF.

This sequence joins TRBV6-5 and TRBJ2-3, with TRBD1 matching 8 bases. The germline gives CDR1 MNHEY, CDR2 SVGAGI. With 6 bases clipped from V and 4 bases from J, the junction kept 9 bases outside the gene matches. The CDR3 extends over 15 amino acids. CDR3 in amino acids: CASRPTDRESDTQYF. Written as DNA, the CDR3 is TGTGCCAGCAGACCCACGGACAGGGAGTCAGATACGCAGTATTTT.

A note on this clone: At one boundary the junction diverges from the germline segment, which might be a read error. The chain recombines TRBV7-7 with TRBJ2-7; perhaps TRBD2 as D (5 bases). This CDR3 comprises 13 residues. Germline CDR1 SSHAT, CDR2 FNYEAQ (reference sequence). This CDR3 is CASSSDLRHEQYF. The CDR3, as DNA: TGTGCTAGCAGCTCGGACTTGCGTCACGAGCAGTACTTC.

This clone was picked up a small number of times. The chain recombines TRBV19 with TRBJ2-1, with a tentative D call TRBD1 (6 bases). V was trimmed by 6 bases and J by 1 base, leaving 13 bases between them. The CDR3 length is 15 residues. Germline V gene sequence: CDR1 LNHDA, CDR2 SQIVND (reference sequence). The CDR3 is CASRRRTESYNEQFF. The CDR3 DNA reads TGTGCCAGTAGAAGGCGGACAGAATCCTACAATGAGCAGTTCTTC.

Regarding this clone: Other DNA sequences in this sample translate to the same CDR3. The rearrangement uses TRBV28 and TRBJ1-2, with a possible D match to TRBD1 (6 bases). V lost 4 bases to trimming and J lost 2 bases, with 8 bases between them. Germline assignment: CDR1 MDHEN and CDR2 SYDVKM. The CDR3 contains 13 residues. CDR3 DNA: TGTGCCAGCAGTTCAGGACAGAACTATGGCTACACCTTC. This encodes CASSSGQNYGYTF.

Only one count was recorded for this clone. The rearrangement links TRBV6-6 to TRBJ2-1; D is possibly TRBD2 (5 bases). The V and J ends lost 5 bases and 9 bases respectively, with 14 bases between them. Germline loops: CDR1 MNHNY, CDR2 SVGAGI (reference sequence). The CDR3 covers 13 residues. The CDR3 nucleotides read TGTGCCAGCAGTCCCCGGACTTATCCTGAGCAGTTCTTC. This translates into CASSPRTYPEQFF.

The chain carries TRBV7-2 and TRBJ2-5, with 7 bases that match TRBD1. J was trimmed by 2 bases and V by 3 bases; bases with no gene match: 9. Germline values: CDR1 SGHTA, CDR2 FQGNSA. The CDR3 spans 16 residues. The CDR3 bases are TGTGCCAGCAGCTTTTTGTTGGGACAGTCACAAGAGACCCAGTACTTC. This encodes CASSFLLGQSQETQYF.

The V and J genes are TRBV7-2 and TRBJ1-5; 7 bases fit TRBD1. The junction had 6 bases not matched to a gene; V was cut back by 4 bases and J by 3 bases. Per germline, CDR1 SGHTA and CDR2 FQGNSA. The CDR3 sequence is 15 residues long. In DNA form, the CDR3 reads TGTGCCAGCAGCTATACAGGGGTCCCCAATCAGCCCCAGCATTTT. Its translation is CASSYTGVPNQPQHF.

V is TRBV11-3 and J is TRBJ2-1; 9 nucleotides align to TRBD2. The V gene end was trimmed by 5 bases and the J gene end by 4 bases; junction bases not matched to a gene: 12. The CDR3 runs to 17 residues. Germline V gives CDR1 SGHNT, CDR2 YENEEA. CDR3 sequence reads: CASSPSSVTSGYNEQFF. The CDR3 DNA follows: TGTGCCAGCAGCCCTAGTAGCGTGACTAGCGGATACAATGAGCAGTTCTTC.

The V and J genes are TRBV25-1 and TRBJ2-7, with a tentative D call TRBD1 (5 bases). CDR3 length equals 12 residues. V lost 8 bases to trimming and J lost 4 bases, with 12 bases between them. Looked up from germline, CDR1 is MGHDK and CDR2 is SYGVNS. The CDR3 nucleotides read TGTGCCAGCCGTACCGACAGTTACGAGCAGTACTTC. Encoded protein: CASRTDSYEQYF.

The J gene is TRBJ2-7, the V gene TRBV11-3, with TRBD2 identical over 8 bases. The germline gives CDR1 SGHNT, CDR2 YENEEA. V lost 5 bases, J lost 6 bases, and 9 bases stayed unmatched. The CDR3 totals 14 residues. The CDR3 loop reads CASSPPGTRLEQYF. The CDR3 DNA reads as TGTGCCAGCAGCCCCCCCGGGACTAGACTCGAGCAGTACTTC.

This chain connects TRBV4-2 to TRBJ2-1, with 11 bases that match TRBD2. Germline CDR1 LGHNA, CDR2 YNFKEQ. The CDR3 has 16 residues. J gave up 7 bases and V 3 bases, and 8 bases lay outside the gene matches. CDR3: CASSQGTSGSVNEQFF. CDR3 DNA: TGTGCCAGCAGCCAGGGAACTAGCGGGAGTGTTAATGAGCAGTTCTTC.

V usage is TRBV18 and J usage is TRBJ2-1; 11 bases align to TRBD1. This CDR3 comprises 18 residues. Unmatched junction bases numbered 8, after V lost 3 bases and J lost 1 base. Germline V lookup: CDR1 KGHSH, CDR2 LQKENI. Here the CDR3 reads CASSPFQDRGLSYNEQFF. The CDR3 DNA follows: TGTGCCAGCTCACCCTTCCAGGACAGGGGGCTTTCCTACAATGAGCAGTTCTTC.

The V call is TRBV4-2, the J call TRBJ2-7, with 7 bases matching TRBD1. Germline-derived CDR1 and CDR2 are LGHNA and YNFKEQ. With V trimmed by 4 bases and J by 5 bases, 8 bases remained unmatched. This CDR3 region has 14 residues. As DNA, the CDR3 is TGTGCCAGCAGCCCGCAGAGGGGGCGGGACGAGCAGTACTTC. Its translation: CASSPQRGRDEQYF.

The rearrangement joins TRBV28 to TRBJ2-3; no definite D call. The germline CDR1 and CDR2 sequences are MDHEN and SYDVKM. The CDR3 is 17 residues long. Trimming took off 3 bases at V and 2 bases at J, with 18 bases between the two ends. The CDR3 DNA is TGTGCCAGCAGTTTCGAGAGCCTAAGCCACGACACAGATACGCAGTATTTT. Translated, it gives CASSFESLSHDTDTQYF.

This chain links TRBV18 with TRBJ2-6, with 8 nucleotides matching TRBD1. This CDR3 spans 16 amino acids. Germline values: CDR1 KGHSH, CDR2 LQKENI. Trimming removed 5 bases from V and 5 bases from J; junction bases left unmatched: 8. The CDR3 is CASSTGGSFRANVLTF. DNA of the CDR3: TGTGCCAGCTCAACAGGGGGTTCCTTCAGGGCCAACGTCCTGACTTTC.

This chain joins TRBV9 and TRBJ2-3, with 11 bases identical to TRBD2. Germline assignment: CDR1 SGDLS and CDR2 YYNGEE. Germline trimming cut 5 bases from V and 6 bases from J; bases unmatched to any gene: 11. This CDR3 spans 16 amino acids. CDR3 coding DNA: TGTGCCAGCAGTGCGTCTAGCGGGAGGTATGTGGATACGCAGTATTTT. Its translation is CASSASSGRYVDTQYF. Complete variable domain (other parts from reference TRBV9 and TRBJ2-3): DSGVTQTPKHLITATGQRVTLRCSPRSGDLSVYWYQQSLDQGLQFLIQYYNGEERAKGNILERFSAQQFPDLHSELNLSSLELGDSALYFCASSASSGRYVDTQYFGPGTRLTVL.

The chain couples TRBV11-3 to TRBJ2-2; weak D call: TRBD2 (5 bases). The CDR3 has 14 residues. V was clipped by 6 bases and J by 7 bases, with 15 bases between them. Germline CDR1 and CDR2: SGHNT and YENEEA. The CDR3 here is CASSSGLYSGELFF. In DNA, the CDR3 is TGTGCCAGCAGTTCTGGACTCTACAGCGGGGAGCTGTTTTTT.

The rearrangement links TRBV7-9 to TRBJ2-7, with 9 positions matching TRBD1. V shed 7 bases, J shed 4 bases, and the junction held 14 bases outside the gene matches. Germline V lookup: CDR1 SEHNR, CDR2 FQNEAQ (reference sequence). The CDR3 length is 16 residues. This chain's CDR3 is CASNTWPGTGQYEQYF. CDR3 nucleotides: TGTGCCAGCAACACATGGCCGGGGACAGGGCAGTACGAGCAGTACTTC.

The chain employs TRBV7-9 and TRBJ1-1, with TRBD1 matching 12 bases. This CDR3 has 15 amino acids. Germline V lookup: CDR1 SEHNR, CDR2 FQNEAQ (reference sequence). V dropped 5 bases and J dropped 3; count of bases not matched to a gene: 4. The CDR3 protein is CASSMGQGAYTEAFF. For the CDR3, the DNA is TGTGCCAGCAGCATGGGACAGGGGGCCTACACTGAAGCTTTCTTT.